This T cell receptor beta chain was recorded in a study of CD8 T cells in ankylosing spondylitis. For this clonotype: Its antigen remains unknown.

The CDR3 runs to 18 residues. Germline loops: CDR1 LGHDT, CDR2 YNNKEL (reference sequence). V lost 1 base, J lost 0 bases, and 8 bases stayed unmatched. TCRdb re-called the 5' RACE reads through MiXCR, storing one row per CDR3 protein. This table holds 200,000 to 250,000 distinct CDR3 sequences, about 10% found once. Study-level points and caveats: Researchers report that disease-linked clones proved CD8+ and relatively rare in peripheral blood. What seemed typical of ankylosing spondylitis blood was a TCR beta motif built from eight highly homologous variants. Disease-linked clones were reportedly significantly enriched in matched ankylosing spondylitis synovial fluid.

This sequence originates from a male donor with ankylosing spondylitis or in good health (not recorded which). Sequenced material: blood, either unsorted or a sorted T cell fraction (not recorded which). The chain combines TRBV3-1 with TRBJ2-2; 7 bases map to TRBD1. The CDR3 sequence: CASSQGGGRGTNTGELFF. Here the CDR3 DNA reads TGTGCCAGCAGCCAAGGGGGTGGCAGGGGGACGAACACCGGGGAGCTGTTTTTT.